There are a few counts of the clone carrying this T cell receptor beta chain. What it recognizes is unknown. TCRdb independently ran MiXCR on the 5' RACE reads; one entry per CDR3 protein. The table includes some 80,000 distinct CDR3 sequences, 9.5% to 15% detected once. This specimen comes from a study of early T cells in non-severe SARS-CoV-2 infection. Study-wide context: Sequenced material consisted of bulk RNA (from unsorted whole blood), and chains were unpaired.

The study's findings and limits: Sequences matched to VDJdb favored anti-spike CD8 responses, while private and CD4 specificities were missed.

V lost 4 bases and J 1 base, leaving 10 bases between the germline ends. Germline V gives CDR1 DFQATT, CDR2 SNEGSKA (reference sequence). The CDR3 is 13 residues long. This clonotype was obtained from an adult who was a healthcare worker with PCR-confirmed SARS-CoV-2 infection or an uninfected control (not recorded which). The donor label of this sample is uncertain. Material: whole blood, obtained at baseline. This rearrangement joins TRBV20-1 to TRBJ2-5; a possible D gene is TRBD1 (5 bases). The CDR3 loop reads CSATRDSQETQYF. The CDR3 coding sequence is TGCAGTGCTACCCGCGACAGCCAAGAGACCCAGTACTTC.